The rows below give T cell receptor beta chains drawn from one sample of a study of blood T cell repertoires in COVID-19. Some clones are missing from TCRdb's copy, which holds only in-frame ones; the method was immunoSEQ multiplex PCR. The sample carries approximately 65,000 clones, roughly 91% recorded once. Sequences were obtained from peripheral blood. The receptors derive from a man aged 50-59 years with COVID-19, enrolled during active disease. CDR3s include the opening cysteine and the closing phenylalanine or tryptophan. Each record gives: V gene, D gene, J gene, CDR3 DNA, CDR3 protein. The D gene is left open where the match is weak.

TRBV6-5,NA,TRBJ1-5,TGTGCCACGGCGATTACAGGTTTGGATCAGCCCCAGCATTTT,CATAITGLDQPQHF
TRBV7-9,NA,TRBJ2-1,TGTGCCAGCAGCTTAGTTCCCCCCGACTTTAATGAGCAGTTCTTC,CASSLVPPDFNEQFF
TRBV5-1,TRBD1,TRBJ2-3,TGCGCCAGCAGCACGGGACAGAGCACAGATACGCAGTATTTT,CASSTGQSTDTQYF
TRBV4-1,TRBD2,TRBJ2-3,TGCGCCAGCAGCCAGTCTCCCCCAGCGGGAGGTGACACAGATACGCAGTATTTT,CASSQSPPAGGDTDTQYF
TRBV29-1,NA,TRBJ2-7,TGCAGCGTTAAACAGGGCGCCCCCTACGAGCAGTACTTC,CSVKQGAPYEQYF
TRBV10-3,NA,TRBJ2-2,TGTGCCATCAGTTTAGGACAGAAGACCGGGGAGCTGTTTTTT,CAISLGQKTGELFF
TRBV7-2,NA,TRBJ1-2,TGTGCCAGCAGCTTAGGCACTATTGCCTATGGCTACACCTTC,CASSLGTIAYGYTF
TRBV5-1,NA,TRBJ2-3,TGCGCCAGCAGCTTGGACCTTCTCGGAGATACGCAGTATTTT,CASSLDLLGDTQYF
TRBV28,TRBD2,TRBJ2-1,TGTGCCAGCAGCCCCCTGAAGCGGGAGATCAGTGAGCAGTTCTTC,CASSPLKREISEQFF
TRBV7-2,NA,TRBJ1-1,TGTGCCAGCAGCTTAGGGGAGAGTACTGAAGCTTTCTTT,CASSLGESTEAFF
TRBV10-3,TRBD1,TRBJ1-1,TGTGCCATCAGGCTAGGACAGGGGAGAACTGAAGCTTTCTTT,CAIRLGQGRTEAFF
TRBV5-4,NA,TRBJ1-5,TGTGCCAGCAGCCCCGACACCAATCAGCCCCAGCATTTT,CASSPDTNQPQHF
TRBV6-1,TRBD1,TRBJ1-2,TGTGCCAGCAGTGAACTGGGACAGGGGGCCTATGGCTACACCTTC,CASSELGQGAYGYTF
TRBV4-1,NA,TRBJ2-3,TGCGCCAGCAGCTCCCTTAACCCGCGGACAGAACTCACAGATACGCAGTATTTT,CASSSLNPRTELTDTQYF
TRBV3-1/TRBV3-2,NA,TRBJ2-3,TGTGCCAGCAGCCAAGCCAGTGATACGCAGTATTTT,CASSQASDTQYF